The present T cell receptor (beta chain) was sequenced within a study of CD8+CD57+ T cells in acquired aplastic anemia. This CDR3 contains 12 residues. J was trimmed by 7 bases and V by 1 base; bases with no gene match: 4. CDR1 and CDR2 (germline): SQVTM, ANQGSEA. Investigators profiled TCR beta VDJ and CDR3 from genomic DNA template. One entry per CDR3 protein results from TCRdb running MiXCR on the reads. The profile shows 170,000 or so distinct CDR3 sequences, about 60% of them singletons. CD8+CD57+ cell expansion had been shown by flow cytometry in patients chosen for sequencing. This clonotype originated in a human donor with aplastic anemia. The sample taken for sequencing was sorted CD4+, CD8+, or CD8+CD57+ T cells (not recorded which) from PBMCs. V and J are TRBV29-1 and TRBJ2-7; TRBD1 matches 7 bases. For the CDR3, the DNA is TGCAGCGTTGAAGTACAGGGGCGAGAGCAGTACTTC. Protein: CSVEVQGREQYF.